The present T cell receptor beta chain was sequenced within a study of identical twins. In its sample, this clonotype was seen many times. What it recognizes is unknown. cDNA carried unique molecular identifiers, and a universal primer site was added by template switching. One entry per CDR3 protein, called by TCRdb with MiXCR from the 5' RACE reads. The sample carries 450,000 to 650,000 distinct CDR3 sequences, over 8.5% recorded once. Findings and caveats of the study: In beta out-of-frame sequences, the excess sharing between twins was weaker. Memory repertoires showed no such pattern, whereas abundant cord blood beta clonotypes carried fewer insertions. The authors drew conclusions from cross-sectional statistical analysis rather than following the same donors.

This CDR3 has 16 amino acids. Germline values: CDR1 LNHNV, CDR2 YYDKDF (reference sequence). V was pared by 1 base and J by 1 base, with 12 bases between. The same sample was also studied in work on yellow fever vaccine responses in identical twins.

The chain is built from TRBV15 and TRBJ2-3, with D perhaps matching TRBD1 (5 bases). The sequence derives from a woman aged 18-30 years in good health. The sequenced sample was PBMCs. The CDR3, as DNA: TGTGCCACCAGCAGAGGACAGCTCTTTGGCACAGATACGCAGTATTTT. Its translation: CATSRGQLFGTDTQYF.